A few counts support the clone carrying this TCR beta chain. Here immunoSEQ multiplex PCR was the method, and the copy in TCRdb shows in-frame clones only, minus some. Of roughly 22,000 clones listed, about 88% were seen once; the top ten hold less than 0.8%. This specimen belongs to a study of T cell changes during pregnancy in multiple sclerosis. Germline V gives CDR1 SGHRS, CDR2 YFSETQ. This CDR3 spans 15 amino acids. The V end was cut by 0 bases, the J end by 0 bases, with 7 bases between. This receptor was taken from a female donor in good health, enrolled as a control in a pregnancy study. J is TRBJ1-3 and V is TRBV5-1, with D possibly TRBD1 on 6 matching bases. The specimen was CD4+ T cells from peripheral blood mononuclear cells, collected in the first trimester of pregnancy. The CDR3 spells CASSLGGHSGNTIYF. The CDR3 DNA reads TGCGCCAGCAGCTTGGGGGGACACTCTGGAAACACCATATATTTT.